This T cell receptor (beta chain) was captured by sequencing in a study of T cells in Graves' hyperthyroidism and ophthalmopathy. Regions amplified from RNA transcripts were the TCR beta CDR3 regions. First-round RT-PCR of the TCR CDR3 relied on the HTBI primer set. TCRdb reanalysed the multiplex PCR reads using MiXCR and keeps one entry per CDR3 protein. Counted here are fewer than 900,000 distinct CDR3 sequences, about 16% occurring once; the ten biggest clones make up 8.4%. Germline assignment: CDR1 DFQATT and CDR2 SNEGSKA (reference sequence). Deletions cut 2 bases from V and 5 bases from J, with 9 bases between. The length of the CDR3 is 12 residues.

The chain carries TRBV20-1 and TRBJ1-1, with D possibly TRBD1 on 5 matching bases. This sequence originates from a man aged 18 to 35 with Graves' hyperthyroidism. Sample: blood. DNA for the CDR3: TGCAGTGCTAGACGGGGGTTAACTGAAGCTTTCTTT. It encodes CSARRGLTEAFF.